The 28 T cell receptor beta chains in this list originate from one sample, sequenced in a study of blood T cell repertoires in COVID-19. The method was immunoSEQ multiplex PCR; TCRdb's version includes in-frame clones alone and lacks a portion of them. The sample records about 240,000 clones, around four fifths being singletons. The sequencing sample was made of peripheral blood. These receptors were taken from a woman in her sixties or seventies with active or convalescent COVID-19.

This clone was counted between two and nine times. The V and J genes are TRBV28 and TRBJ1-2, with D tentatively TRBD1 (5 bases). The ends were cut back, 4 bases at V and 2 bases at J, with 23 bases in the middle. CDR1 and CDR2 from the germline V gene are MDHEN and SYDVKM. The CDR3 spans 18 residues. As DNA, the CDR3 is TGTGCCAGCAGTTCTACAGGATCGACAGCCGGAAAAAACTATGGCTACACCTTC. It codes for CASSSTGSTAGKNYGYTF.

The chain recombines TRBV28 with TRBJ2-7, with D tentatively TRBD2 (6 bases). Germline V gene sequence: CDR1 MDHEN, CDR2 SYDVKM. Trimming removed 3 bases at V and 1 base at J, with 7 bases between. CDR3 length equals 13 residues. The CDR3, as DNA: TGTGCCAGCAGTTTCGGACTATCCTACGAGCAGTACTTC. Protein: CASSFGLSYEQYF.

V gene TRBV28 combines with J gene TRBJ1-5; D possibly corresponds to TRBD1 (6 bases). The germline V and J ends were trimmed by 5 bases and 6 bases, with 20 bases remaining between them. The CDR3 covers 16 residues. The V gene's germline CDR1 is MDHEN and CDR2 SYDVKM. CDR3 sequence: CASSPQRGQGGQPQHF. CDR3 DNA sequence: TGTGCCAGCAGTCCTCAGCGGGGGCAGGGAGGTCAGCCCCAGCATTTT. Variable domain in full (rest from reference TRBV28 and TRBJ1-5): DVKVTQSSRYLVKRTGEKVFLECVQDMDHENMFWYRQDPGLGLRLIYFSYDVKMKEKGDIPEGYSVSREKKERFSLILESASTNQTSMYLCASSPQRGQGGQPQHFGDGTRLSIL.

The chain combines TRBV21-1 with TRBJ2-4; the table's D call, TRBD1, has no DNA check behind it. TRBV21-1 is a pseudogene. The CDR3 length is 15 residues. CDR3 loop: CASSSGQGPKNIQYF. The CDR3 DNA sequence: TGTGCCAGCAGCAGTGGACAGGGGCCCAAAAACATTCAGTACTTC.

The DNA of the CDR3 is TGTGCCAGCAGTCCATCCGGGACAGGGGGGACAGATACGCAGTATTTT. It yields the protein CASSPSGTGGTDTQYF. The chain recombines TRBV28 with TRBJ2-3; the match to TRBD1 covers 11 bases. Losses at the gene ends were 5 bases for V and 3 bases for J; bases not matched to a gene: 7. The germline CDR1 and CDR2 sequences are MDHEN and SYDVKM. The length of the CDR3 is 16 residues.

The chain carries TRBV5-1 and TRBJ1-2; TRBD1 aligns across 8 bases. With V trimmed by 4 bases and J by 4 bases, 15 bases remained unmatched. Germline V gene lookup returns CDR1 SGHRS and CDR2 YFSETQ. The CDR3 length is 17 residues. The CDR3 DNA follows: TGCGCCAGCAGCGCCGGACAGGGTCCCCCGGACGGCTATGGCTACACCTTC. This codes for CASSAGQGPPDGYGYTF.

The genes are TRBV19 and TRBJ1-2, with 7 positions matching TRBD1. Germline loops: CDR1 LNHDA, CDR2 SQIVND (reference sequence). Germline trimming cut 5 bases from V and 4 bases from J; bases unmatched to any gene: 10. This CDR3 has 15 residues. CDR3 DNA: TGTGCCAGTAGTGGGGACAGATTCTCTTCCTATGGCTACACCTTC. Amino acid sequence: CASSGDRFSSYGYTF.

The genes are TRBV27 and TRBJ2-1; 9 bases map to TRBD1. The CDR3 has 14 residues. Trimming took 3 bases from V and 6 from J; bases not matched to a gene: 3. Per the germline V gene, CDR1 is MNHEY and CDR2 is SMNVEV (reference sequence). CDR3 protein: CASSFRQGVNEQFF. The CDR3 DNA follows: TGTGCCAGCAGTTTTAGACAGGGGGTCAATGAGCAGTTCTTC.

The chain uses TRBV4-2 and TRBJ2-7; 8 bases are a match to TRBD2. J was trimmed by 4 bases and V by 5 bases; bases with no gene match: 16. This CDR3 contains 17 residues. Germline CDR1 LGHNA, CDR2 YNFKEQ. CDR3 protein: CASSERGDLGGRYEQYF. CDR3 coding DNA: TGTGCCAGCAGCGAAAGAGGGGACTTGGGCGGGAGGTACGAGCAGTACTTC.

The J gene is TRBJ2-5, the V gene TRBV5-1; 10 bases are shared with TRBD2. V lost 4 bases, J lost 2 bases, and 11 bases stayed unmatched. Germline V gene lookup returns CDR1 SGHRS and CDR2 YFSETQ. This CDR3 region has 17 residues. CDR3 amino acids: CASSNRRLAGAQETQYF. The CDR3 nucleotides are TGCGCCAGCAGCAACAGAAGGCTAGCGGGAGCACAAGAGACCCAGTACTTC.

This sequence joins TRBV6-6 and TRBJ2-5; TRBD2 matches 8 bases. V lost 3 bases and J lost 7; bases outside the gene matches: 13. From germline, CDR1 is MNHNY and CDR2 SVGAGI (reference sequence). The CDR3 extends over 16 amino acids. The CDR3 nucleotides read TGTGCCAGCAGTTATGGCGGGGGGTCGAGGAAAGGGACCCAGTACTTC. Protein: CASSYGGGSRKGTQYF.

The CDR3 bases are TGCGCCAGCAGACCCTACTCGCTTGGGGGGACTGAAGCTTTCTTT. It translates to CASRPYSLGGTEAFF. The J gene is TRBJ1-1, the V gene TRBV5-1; tentative D call: TRBD1 (5 bases). The germline V and J ends were trimmed by 5 bases and 5 bases, with 19 bases remaining between them. Germline CDR1 SGHRS, CDR2 YFSETQ. The CDR3 is 15 residues long.

As DNA, the CDR3 is TGCAGCGTTCCTATGGGGACTTCTCTGATTGAGCAGTTCTTC. Translated: CSVPMGTSLIEQFF. The chain links TRBV29-1 to TRBJ2-1; tentatively, D is TRBD2 (6 bases). Germline V lookup: CDR1 SQVTM, CDR2 ANQGSEA. This CDR3 is built from 14 residues. V lost 5 bases and J lost 9, with 20 bases in between.

The CDR3 sequence is CASSQGQGGETQYF. In nucleotides, the CDR3 is TGTGCCAGTAGTCAGGGACAGGGAGGGGAGACCCAGTACTTC. The V gene is TRBV19, the J gene TRBJ2-5, with 9 bases identical to TRBD1. V shed 5 bases, J shed 5 bases, and the junction held 6 bases outside the gene matches. The CDR3 consists of 14 residues. CDR1 and CDR2 from the germline V gene are LNHDA and SQIVND (reference sequence).

The J gene is TRBJ2-5, the V gene TRBV30, with 9 bases lining up with TRBD2. The V and J ends lost 1 base and 3 bases, in that order; junction bases with no gene match: 15. Germline CDR1 and CDR2: GTSNPN and SVGIG (reference sequence). This CDR3 contains 18 residues. The CDR3 bases are TGTGCCTGGAGTGGCGGTAGCGGGGGAGGGGGAATCAAAGAGACCCAGTACTTC. Protein sequence: CAWSGGSGGGGIKETQYF. Full variable domain (missing parts from reference TRBV30 and TRBJ2-5): SQTIHQWPATLVQPVGSPLSLECTVEGTSNPNLYWYRQAAGRGLQLLFYSVGIGQISSEVPQNLSASRPQDRQFILSSKKLLLSDSGFYLCAWSGGSGGGGIKETQYFGPGTRLLVL.

This chain uses TRBV11-3 with TRBJ2-1, with 7 nucleotides matching TRBD1. The CDR3 spans 16 residues. Trimming took 0 bases from V and 3 from J; bases not matched to a gene: 5. Germline V CDR1 and CDR2: SGHNT, YENEEA. This chain's CDR3 is CASSLEGQVNYNEQFF. The CDR3 DNA is TGTGCCAGCAGCTTAGAAGGACAGGTCAACTACAATGAGCAGTTCTTC.

The chain is built from TRBV10-3 and TRBJ2-1, with TRBD2 matching 10 bases. Germline-derived CDR1 and CDR2 are ENHRY and SYGVKD. Trimming removed 5 bases from V and 7 bases from J; junction bases left unmatched: 14. The length of the CDR3 is 17 residues. CDR3 bases: TGTGCCATCAGTCTCTTACTAGCGGGGAGTGAAGGGAATGAGCAGTTCTTC. Translated, it gives CAISLLLAGSEGNEQFF.

This clone was seen a single time. This rearrangement joins TRBV27 to TRBJ2-2, with TRBD2 matching 12 bases. J gave up 5 bases and V 5 bases, and 6 bases lay outside the gene matches. CDR1 is MNHEY and CDR2 is SMNVEV in the germline V gene (reference sequence). The CDR3 runs 16 residues. CDR3 nucleotide sequence: TGTGCCAGCAGTCCTCGACTAGCGGGAGTGACCGGGGAGCTGTTTTTT. As protein: CASSPRLAGVTGELFF.

The chain carries TRBV7-6 and TRBJ2-1; 11 bases are shared with TRBD1. V lost 5 bases to trimming and J lost 7 bases; unmatched junction nucleotides: 10. This CDR3 comprises 16 residues. Per the germline V gene, CDR1 is SGHVS and CDR2 is FNYEAQ. The CDR3 here is CASSLLPGQGGNEQFF. DNA of the CDR3: TGTGCCAGCAGCCTCCTGCCGGGACAGGGGGGGAATGAGCAGTTCTTC.

The chain carries TRBV3-1 (or the pseudogene TRBV3-2) and TRBJ2-5; D is possibly TRBD2 (6 bases). V shed 2 bases and J shed 2 bases, with 15 bases lying between them. The CDR3 runs 16 residues. Per the germline V gene, CDR1 is LGHDT and CDR2 is YNNKEL (reference sequence). The CDR3 here is CASSQQSSAGQETQYF. CDR3 nucleotide sequence: TGTGCCAGCAGCCAACAAAGTTCGGCGGGACAAGAGACCCAGTACTTC.

J is TRBJ2-5 and V is TRBV7-8; a weak D match, TRBD1 (6 bases). The CDR3 sequence is 16 residues long. From germline, CDR1 is SGHVS and CDR2 FQNEAQ. V was clipped by 2 bases and J by 1 base, with 14 bases between them. CDR3 residues: CASSLLGQLFQETQYF. The DNA of the CDR3 is TGTGCCAGCAGCTTATTAGGACAGTTATTCCAAGAGACCCAGTACTTC.

The V gene is TRBV5-6, the J gene TRBJ2-5; 7 bases fit TRBD2. Germline V gene sequence: CDR1 SGHDT, CDR2 YYEEEE. Unmatched junction bases numbered 3, after V lost 0 bases and J lost 1 base. This CDR3 is 15 amino acids long. CDR3 in amino acids: CASSLEAGIQETQYF. Here the CDR3 DNA reads TGTGCCAGCAGCTTGGAAGCGGGGATCCAAGAGACCCAGTACTTC.

The chain is built from TRBV18 and TRBJ2-7, with D tentatively TRBD2 (5 bases). CDR1 and CDR2 (germline): KGHSH, LQKENI. There are 11 residues in the CDR3. The V and J ends lost 5 bases and 6 bases respectively, with 8 bases between them. The CDR3 protein is CASSSAGEQYF. CDR3 sequence (DNA): TGTGCCAGCTCATCCGCGGGCGAGCAGTACTTC.

The gene calls are TRBV19 and TRBJ2-5; TRBD1 matches at 8 bases. The CDR3 contains 18 residues. V was clipped by 9 bases and J by 2 bases; unmatched bases: 20. Per the germline V gene, CDR1 is LNHDA and CDR2 is SQIVND (reference sequence). The CDR3 protein is CASQPTWTGRPPQETQYF. The CDR3 DNA reads as TGTGCCAGCCAGCCGACCTGGACAGGGAGGCCACCTCAAGAGACCCAGTACTTC.

The chain combines TRBV6-6 with TRBJ2-5; tentatively, D is TRBD2 (6 bases). V gave up 7 bases and J gave up 5 bases, with 20 bases separating them. Germline-derived CDR1 and CDR2 are MNHNY and SVGAGI (reference sequence). The CDR3 consists of 15 residues. CDR3 residues: CASKPTGGIEETQYF. The CDR3 region has the DNA TGTGCCAGCAAACCCACCGGGGGTATAGAGGAGACCCAGTACTTC.

This clone was seen a few times. The chain has TRBV5-1 and TRBJ1-1, with 9 bases aligning to TRBD1. V lost 6 bases to trimming and J lost 7 bases; unmatched junction nucleotides: 1. The CDR3 consists of 11 residues. Germline CDR1 is SGHRS and CDR2 is YFSETQ. CDR3 coding DNA: TGCGCCAGCACGGGACAGGGTGAAGCTTTCTTT. This encodes CASTGQGEAFF.

V is TRBV16 and J is TRBJ1-2; no clear D. The CDR3 loop spans 15 amino acids. Germline V gene data show CDR1 as KGHSY and CDR2 as FQNENV. Trimming removed 2 bases from V and 8 bases from J, with 18 bases in between. The CDR3 sequence is CASSQALGEVRGYTF. Written as DNA, the CDR3 is TGTGCCAGCAGCCAAGCTCTCGGGGAGGTTCGAGGCTACACCTTC.

The V call is TRBV19, the J call TRBJ1-2; 8 bases fit TRBD1. This CDR3 spans 14 amino acids. V dropped 6 bases and J dropped 7; count of bases not matched to a gene: 10. Germline loops: CDR1 LNHDA, CDR2 SQIVND (reference sequence). DNA of the CDR3: TGTGCCAGTAGATTACTCGGGACAGGAGTTGGCTACACCTTC. Translating gives CASRLLGTGVGYTF.